This T cell receptor beta chain appears in the sequencing data of a study of T cells after yellow fever vaccination. V was clipped by 3 bases and J by 4 bases, with 21 bases between them. Per germline, CDR1 KGHSH and CDR2 LQKENI. This CDR3 has 17 residues. Each CDR3 protein is one row after TCRdb ran MiXCR on the 5' RACE reads. The data show around 310,000 distinct CDR3 sequences, 8.7% seen once. The clonotype was recovered from a man between 18 and 35 years old who received the YFV17D yellow fever vaccine. Source: PBMCs, taken on the day of the first yellow fever vaccination. The chain is built from TRBV18 and TRBJ1-2; the D is unclear. The CDR3 coding sequence is TGTGCCAGCTCACCCCGAGGAGGAGGGAGCGGGGTCTATGGCTACACCTTC. Encoded protein: CASSPRGGGSGVYGYTF.